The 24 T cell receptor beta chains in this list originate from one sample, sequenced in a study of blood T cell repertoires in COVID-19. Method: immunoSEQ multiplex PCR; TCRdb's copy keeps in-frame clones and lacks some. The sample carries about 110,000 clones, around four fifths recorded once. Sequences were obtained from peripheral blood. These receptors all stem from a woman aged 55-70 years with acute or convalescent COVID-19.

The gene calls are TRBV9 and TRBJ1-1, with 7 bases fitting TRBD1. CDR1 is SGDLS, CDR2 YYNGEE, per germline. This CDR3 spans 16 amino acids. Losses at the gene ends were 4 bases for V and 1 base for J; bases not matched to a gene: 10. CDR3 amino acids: CASSNTGAAANTEAFF. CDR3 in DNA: TGTGCCAGCAGCAACACAGGGGCCGCCGCGAACACTGAAGCTTTCTTT.

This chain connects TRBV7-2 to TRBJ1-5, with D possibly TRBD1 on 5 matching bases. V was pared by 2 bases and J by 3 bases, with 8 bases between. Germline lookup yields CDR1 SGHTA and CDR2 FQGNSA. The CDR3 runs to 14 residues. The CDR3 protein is CASSLQGYNQPQHF. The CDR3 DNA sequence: TGTGCCAGCAGCTTACAGGGTTACAATCAGCCCCAGCATTTT.

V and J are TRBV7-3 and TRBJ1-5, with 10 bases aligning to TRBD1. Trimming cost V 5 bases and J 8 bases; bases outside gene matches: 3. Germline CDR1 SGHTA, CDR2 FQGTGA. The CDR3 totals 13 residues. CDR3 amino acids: CASSPTGGKPQHF. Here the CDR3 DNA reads TGTGCCAGCAGCCCGACAGGGGGCAAGCCCCAGCATTTT.

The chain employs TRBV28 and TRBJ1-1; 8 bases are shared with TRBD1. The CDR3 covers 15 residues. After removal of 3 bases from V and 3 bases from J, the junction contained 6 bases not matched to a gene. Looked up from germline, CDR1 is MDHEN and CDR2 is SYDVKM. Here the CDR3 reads CASSLSATGDTEAFF. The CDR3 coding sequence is TGTGCCAGCAGTTTGAGTGCGACAGGGGACACTGAAGCTTTCTTT.

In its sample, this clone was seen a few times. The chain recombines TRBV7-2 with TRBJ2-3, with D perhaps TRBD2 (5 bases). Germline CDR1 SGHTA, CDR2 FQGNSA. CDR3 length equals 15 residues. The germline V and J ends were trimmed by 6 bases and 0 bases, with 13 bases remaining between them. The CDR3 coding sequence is TGTGCCAGCAGGAGGGTGGCCCCTAGCACAGATACGCAGTATTTT. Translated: CASRRVAPSTDTQYF.

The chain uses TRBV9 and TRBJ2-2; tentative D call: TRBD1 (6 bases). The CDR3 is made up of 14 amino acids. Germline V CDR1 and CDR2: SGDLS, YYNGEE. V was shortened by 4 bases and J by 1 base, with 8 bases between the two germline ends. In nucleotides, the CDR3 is TGTGCCAGCAGCCCGGGACAGAACACCGGGGAGCTGTTTTTT. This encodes CASSPGQNTGELFF.

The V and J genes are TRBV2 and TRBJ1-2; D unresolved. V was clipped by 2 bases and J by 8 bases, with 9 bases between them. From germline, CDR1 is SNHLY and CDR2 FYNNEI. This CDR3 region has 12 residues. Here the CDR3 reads CASSESGRGYTF. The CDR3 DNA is TGTGCCAGCAGTGAAAGTGGGAGGGGCTACACCTTC.

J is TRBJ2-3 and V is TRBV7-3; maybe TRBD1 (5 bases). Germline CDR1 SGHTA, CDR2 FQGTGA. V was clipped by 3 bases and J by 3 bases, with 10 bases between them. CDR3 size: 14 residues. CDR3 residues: CASSLERGTDTQYF. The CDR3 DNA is TGTGCCAGCAGCTTGGAAAGGGGAACAGATACGCAGTATTTT.

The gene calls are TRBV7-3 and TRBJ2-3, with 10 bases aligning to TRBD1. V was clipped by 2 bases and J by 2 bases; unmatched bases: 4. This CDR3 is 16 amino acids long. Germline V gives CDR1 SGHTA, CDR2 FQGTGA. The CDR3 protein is CASSLYGTGATDTQYF. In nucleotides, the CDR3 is TGTGCCAGCAGCTTATATGGGACAGGGGCCACAGATACGCAGTATTTT.

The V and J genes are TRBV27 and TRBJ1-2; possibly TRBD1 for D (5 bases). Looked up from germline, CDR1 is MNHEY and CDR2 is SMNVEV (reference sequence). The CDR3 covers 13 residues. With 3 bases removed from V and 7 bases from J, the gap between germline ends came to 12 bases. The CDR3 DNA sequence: TGTGCCAGCAGTTTTAGGCAGGGTCGTGGCTACACCTTC. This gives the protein CASSFRQGRGYTF.

As DNA, the CDR3 is TGTGCCAGCAGCTTCGGACTAGACGAGCAGTACTTC. This codes for CASSFGLDEQYF. V usage is TRBV7-2 and J usage is TRBJ2-7; TRBD2 agrees at 7 bases. Trimming took 3 bases from V and 5 from J; bases not matched to a gene: 1. CDR1 is SGHTA and CDR2 is FQGNSA in the germline V gene. The CDR3 has 12 residues.

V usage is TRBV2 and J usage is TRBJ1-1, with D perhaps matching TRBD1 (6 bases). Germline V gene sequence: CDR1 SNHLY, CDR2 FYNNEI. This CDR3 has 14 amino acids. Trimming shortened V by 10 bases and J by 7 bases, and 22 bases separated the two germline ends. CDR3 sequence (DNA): TGTGCCACCCACCAAAGTCGGGGAGGGGGTGAAGCTTTCTTT. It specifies CATHQSRGGGEAFF.

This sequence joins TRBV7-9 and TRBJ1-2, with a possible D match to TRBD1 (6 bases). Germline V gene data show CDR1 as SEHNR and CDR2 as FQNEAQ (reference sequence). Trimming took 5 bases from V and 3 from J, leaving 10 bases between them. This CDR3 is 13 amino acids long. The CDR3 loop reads CASSPGQYYGYTF. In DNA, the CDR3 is TGTGCCAGCAGCCCCGGACAGTACTATGGCTACACCTTC.

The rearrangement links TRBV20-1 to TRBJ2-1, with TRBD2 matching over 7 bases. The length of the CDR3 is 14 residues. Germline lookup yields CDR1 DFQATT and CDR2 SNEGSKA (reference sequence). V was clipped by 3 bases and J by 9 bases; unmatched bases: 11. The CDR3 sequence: CSASLAAGVTEQFF. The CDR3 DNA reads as TGCAGTGCTAGTTTGGCTGCGGGGGTCACTGAGCAGTTCTTC.

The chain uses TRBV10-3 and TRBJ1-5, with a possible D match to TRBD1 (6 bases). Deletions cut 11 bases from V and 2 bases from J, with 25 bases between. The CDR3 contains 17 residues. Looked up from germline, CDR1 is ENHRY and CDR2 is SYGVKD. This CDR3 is CAAGGSSLVEGNQPQHF. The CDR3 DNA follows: TGTGCCGCGGGGGGCTCTTCCCTGGTGGAGGGCAATCAGCCCCAGCATTTT.

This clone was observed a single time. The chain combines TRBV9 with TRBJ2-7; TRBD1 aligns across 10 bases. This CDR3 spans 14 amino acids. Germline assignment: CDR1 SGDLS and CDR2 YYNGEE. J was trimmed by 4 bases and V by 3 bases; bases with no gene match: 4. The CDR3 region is CASSAGQGQYEQYF. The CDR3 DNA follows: TGTGCCAGCAGCGCGGGACAGGGGCAATACGAGCAGTACTTC.

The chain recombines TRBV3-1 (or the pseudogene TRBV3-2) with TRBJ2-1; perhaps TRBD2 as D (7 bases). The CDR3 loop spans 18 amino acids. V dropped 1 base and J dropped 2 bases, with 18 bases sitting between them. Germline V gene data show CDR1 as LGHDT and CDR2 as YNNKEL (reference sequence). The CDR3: CASSQVGGDTLPYNEQFF. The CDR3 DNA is TGTGCCAGCAGCCAAGTGGGGGGGGACACTCTTCCCTACAATGAGCAGTTCTTC.

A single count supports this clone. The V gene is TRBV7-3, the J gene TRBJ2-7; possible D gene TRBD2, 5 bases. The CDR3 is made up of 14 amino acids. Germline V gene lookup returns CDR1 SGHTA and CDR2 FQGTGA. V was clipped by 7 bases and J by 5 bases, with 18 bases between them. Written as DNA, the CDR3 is TGTGCCAGCACCCTGACGTCCGGGATCGACGAGCAGTACTTC. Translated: CASTLTSGIDEQYF.

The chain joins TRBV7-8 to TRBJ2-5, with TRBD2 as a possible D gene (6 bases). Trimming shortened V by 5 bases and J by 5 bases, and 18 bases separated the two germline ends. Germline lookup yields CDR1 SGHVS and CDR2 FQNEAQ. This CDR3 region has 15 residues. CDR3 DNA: TGTGCCAGCAGCCGCGGCGGGACGGCGCGTGAGACCCAGTACTTC. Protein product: CASSRGGTARETQYF.

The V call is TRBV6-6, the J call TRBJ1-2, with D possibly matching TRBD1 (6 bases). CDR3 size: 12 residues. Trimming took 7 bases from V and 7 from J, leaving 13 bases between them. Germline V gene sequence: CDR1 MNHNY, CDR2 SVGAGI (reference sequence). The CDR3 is CASNPYRVGYTF. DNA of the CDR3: TGTGCCAGCAACCCATACAGGGTTGGCTACACCTTC.

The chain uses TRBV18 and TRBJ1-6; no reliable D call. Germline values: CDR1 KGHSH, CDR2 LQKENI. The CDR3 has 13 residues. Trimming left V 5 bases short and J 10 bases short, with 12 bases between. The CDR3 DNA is TGTGCCAGCTCAGGAGGGCCTCGCTCACCCCTCCACTTT. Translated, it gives CASSGGPRSPLHF.

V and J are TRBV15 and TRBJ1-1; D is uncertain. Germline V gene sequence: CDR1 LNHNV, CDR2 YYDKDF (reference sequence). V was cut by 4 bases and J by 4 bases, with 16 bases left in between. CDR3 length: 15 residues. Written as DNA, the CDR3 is TGTGCCACCAGCAAGAATAGAGTTTTCGGCACTGAAGCTTTCTTT. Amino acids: CATSKNRVFGTEAFF.

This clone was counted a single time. CDR3: CASSRTNQETQYF. The CDR3 DNA reads as TGTGCCAGCAGCCGGACAAACCAAGAGACCCAGTACTTC. The chain links TRBV12-3 or TRBV12-4 to TRBJ2-5, with D possibly being TRBD1 (5 bases). Trimming cost V 6 bases and J 0 bases, with 8 bases left between them. The CDR3 has 13 residues.

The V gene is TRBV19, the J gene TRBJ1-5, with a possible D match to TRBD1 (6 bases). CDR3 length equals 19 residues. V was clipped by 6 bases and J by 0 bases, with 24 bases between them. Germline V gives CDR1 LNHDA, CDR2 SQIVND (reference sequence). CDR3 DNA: TGTGCCAGTAGGGAAGAGCTAGGGGGGGGACTATATAGCAATCAGCCCCAGCATTTT. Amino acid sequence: CASREELGGGLYSNQPQHF.